These 20 T cell receptor beta chains came from one sample sequenced in a study of monozygotic twins with inflammatory bowel disease. TCRdb derives one entry per CDR3 protein from the 5' RACE reads, leaving out DNA. The sample includes fewer than 350,000 distinct CDR3 sequences. Specimen: blood. Receptors originate from a human donor with ulcerative colitis or Crohn's disease, or a healthy co-twin of an affected twin (not recorded which).

The chain is built from TRBV27 and TRBJ1-5. CDR1 MNHEY and CDR2 SMNVEV come from the germline V gene (reference sequence). CDR3 length: 12 residues. The CDR3 loop reads CASSFSGQPQHF.

V and J are TRBV3-1 and TRBJ2-2; the TCRdb call, TRBD2, lacks DNA for checking. CDR1 is LGHDT and CDR2 is YNNKEL in the germline V gene (reference sequence). The CDR3 is 15 residues long. The CDR3 sequence is CASRLTSGSPGELFF.

This chain joins TRBV28 and TRBJ2-4. Per the germline V gene, CDR1 is MDHEN and CDR2 is SYDVKM. The CDR3 covers 16 residues. The CDR3 is CASSLAGLMTKNIQYF.

The chain is built from TRBV6-5 and TRBJ2-1. The CDR3 has 17 residues. Germline CDR1 reads MNHEY; CDR2 reads SVGAGI. The CDR3 protein is CASSYSSRQSSYNEQFF.

The rearrangement uses TRBV20-1 and TRBJ2-2; absent DNA, TCRdb's TRBD2 call cannot be checked. CDR1 is DFQATT and CDR2 is SNEGSKA in the germline V gene (reference sequence). This CDR3 contains 15 residues. CDR3 protein: CSASPGGPSTGELFF.

The V and J genes are TRBV7-6 and TRBJ1-2. Germline-derived CDR1 and CDR2 are SGHVS and FNYEAQ. The CDR3 covers 12 residues. CDR3 residues: CASSSNSYGYTF. The full variable domain, in which reference TRBV7-6 and TRBJ1-2 provide the parts outside the CDR3, is GAGVSQSPRYKVTKRGQDVALRCDPISGHVSLYWYRQALGQGPEFLTYFNYEAQQDKSGLPNDRFSAERPEGSISTLTIQRTEQRDSAMYRCASSSNSYGYTFGSGTRLTVV.

The chain employs TRBV5-1 and TRBJ2-3; with no DNA, the TCRdb D assignment of TRBD1 cannot be verified. The V gene's germline CDR1 is SGHRS and CDR2 YFSETQ. The CDR3 spans 15 residues. The CDR3 reads CASSLDRPPTDTQYF.

The CDR3 sequence: CSRPTFSASSYNEQFF. V usage is TRBV20-1 and J usage is TRBJ2-1; TCRdb reports TRBD2, a call that lacks DNA to check it against. Germline values: CDR1 DFQATT, CDR2 SNEGSKA (reference sequence). The CDR3 length is 16 residues.

V is TRBV29-1 and J is TRBJ2-7; lacking DNA, the TRBD1 call made by TCRdb goes unchecked. Germline V gene data show CDR1 as SQVTM and CDR2 as ANQGSEA. CDR3 length: 13 residues. Here the CDR3 reads CSVAPGQFHEQYF.

The CDR3 spells CASSILPSSSYEQYF. The gene calls are TRBV19 and TRBJ2-7; TCRdb's D gene call, TRBD2, goes unchecked for lack of DNA. CDR1 is LNHDA, CDR2 SQIVND, per germline (reference sequence). CDR3 length equals 15 residues.

The chain employs TRBV12-3 or TRBV12-4 and TRBJ2-5; TCRdb outputs TRBD2, but without DNA this stays unchecked. The CDR3 is 17 amino acids. This CDR3 is CASSFRWERVVQETQYF.

The CDR3: CASSLTSSSQYF. V gene TRBV12-3 or TRBV12-4 combines with J gene TRBJ2-3; TCRdb selects TRBD2, and the lack of DNA leaves this call unchecked. The CDR3 totals 12 residues.

This chain connects TRBV5-1 to TRBJ1-5; the D call of TRBD1 rests on TCRdb alone, since no DNA is present to check it. Germline CDR1 reads SGHRS; CDR2 reads YFSETQ. CDR3 length: 17 amino acids. CDR3 residues: CASSLDPQGIGNQPQHF.

The chain is built from TRBV20-1 and TRBJ2-5; TCRdb gives TRBD1 as the D gene, but with no DNA this cannot be confirmed. Germline CDR1 DFQATT, CDR2 SNEGSKA (reference sequence). This CDR3 has 14 amino acids. The CDR3 loop is CSARMPQGPETQYF.

This chain joins TRBV28 and TRBJ2-3; the TRBD1 assignment by TCRdb is unverifiable without DNA. The CDR3 spans 14 residues. Per the germline V gene, CDR1 is MDHEN and CDR2 is SYDVKM. CDR3 amino acids: CASTTGVTTDTQYF.

This rearrangement joins TRBV29-1 to TRBJ2-3; TCRdb names TRBD2, which stays unverified in the absence of DNA. CDR3 length equals 14 residues. The germline V gene has CDR1 SQVTM and CDR2 ANQGSEA. CDR3 sequence: CSVGLFPSTDTQYF.

The chain combines TRBV7-6 with TRBJ2-7. CDR3 length: 13 residues. CDR1 is SGHVS and CDR2 is FNYEAQ in the germline V gene. The CDR3 spells CASSVGTRYEQYF.

The J gene is TRBJ2-5, the V gene TRBV29-1; TCRdb returns TRBD2, unconfirmable since there is no DNA. This CDR3 has 19 amino acids. Germline-derived CDR1 and CDR2 are SQVTM and ANQGSEA. The CDR3 sequence: CSVEEPPIDKTSGLETQYF.

The chain is built from TRBV5-1 and TRBJ2-1; TCRdb picks TRBD2, but there is no DNA to check that call. The CDR3 length is 16 residues. In germline, CDR1 is SGHRS, CDR2 YFSETQ. The CDR3 sequence: CASSSENTSPYNEQFF.

The gene calls are TRBV5-5 and TRBJ2-2; the TCRdb D gene call, TRBD1, has no DNA to confirm it. Looked up from germline, CDR1 is SGHKS and CDR2 is YYEKEE (reference sequence). The CDR3 covers 16 residues. CDR3 sequence reads: CASSRGQGAPAGELFF.